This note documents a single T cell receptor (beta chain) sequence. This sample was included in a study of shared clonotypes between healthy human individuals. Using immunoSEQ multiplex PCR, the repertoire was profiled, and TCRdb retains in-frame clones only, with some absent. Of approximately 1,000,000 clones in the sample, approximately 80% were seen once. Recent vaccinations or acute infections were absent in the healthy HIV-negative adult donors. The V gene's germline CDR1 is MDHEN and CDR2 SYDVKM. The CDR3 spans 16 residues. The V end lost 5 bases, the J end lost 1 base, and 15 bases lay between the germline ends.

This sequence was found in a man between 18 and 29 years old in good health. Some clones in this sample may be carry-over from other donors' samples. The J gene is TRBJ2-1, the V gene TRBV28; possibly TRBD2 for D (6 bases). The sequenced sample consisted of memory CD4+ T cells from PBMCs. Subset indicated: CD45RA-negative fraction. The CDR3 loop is CASSALAPWSYNEQFF. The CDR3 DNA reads TGTGCCAGCAGTGCACTAGCCCCATGGTCCTACAATGAGCAGTTCTTC.